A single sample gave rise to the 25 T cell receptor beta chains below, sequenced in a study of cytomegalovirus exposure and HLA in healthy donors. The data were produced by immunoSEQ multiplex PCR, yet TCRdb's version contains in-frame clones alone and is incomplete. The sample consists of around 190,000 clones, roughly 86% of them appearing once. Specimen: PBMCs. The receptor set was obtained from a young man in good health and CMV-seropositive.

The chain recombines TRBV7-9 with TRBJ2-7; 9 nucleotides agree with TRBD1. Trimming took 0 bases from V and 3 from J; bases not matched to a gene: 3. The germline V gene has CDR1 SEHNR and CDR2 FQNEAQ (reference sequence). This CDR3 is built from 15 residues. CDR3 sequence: CASSLAGTGLYEQYF. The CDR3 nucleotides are TGTGCCAGCAGCTTAGCTGGGACAGGGCTCTACGAGCAGTACTTC.

CDR3 nucleotides: TGTGCCAGCAGTTTTAATCGGGGCCCTGGGCCCAATCAGCCCCAGCATTTT. Protein: CASSFNRGPGPNQPQHF. The chain recombines TRBV28 with TRBJ1-5; D may be TRBD1 (5 bases). This CDR3 contains 17 residues. Trimming removed 3 bases at V and 3 bases at J, with 18 bases between. Germline V gene data show CDR1 as MDHEN and CDR2 as SYDVKM.

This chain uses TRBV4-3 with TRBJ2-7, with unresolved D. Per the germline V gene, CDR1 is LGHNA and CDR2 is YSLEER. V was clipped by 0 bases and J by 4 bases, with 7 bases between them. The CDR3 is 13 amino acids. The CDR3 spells CASSQDLRYEQYF. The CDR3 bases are TGCGCCAGCAGCCAAGATCTTAGATACGAGCAGTACTTC.

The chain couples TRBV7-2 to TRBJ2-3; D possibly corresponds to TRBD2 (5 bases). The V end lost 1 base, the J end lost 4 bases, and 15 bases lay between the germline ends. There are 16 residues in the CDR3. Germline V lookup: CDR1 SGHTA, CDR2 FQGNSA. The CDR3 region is CASSLVGGRDADTQYF. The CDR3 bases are TGTGCCAGCAGCTTAGTTGGAGGCCGAGATGCAGATACGCAGTATTTT.

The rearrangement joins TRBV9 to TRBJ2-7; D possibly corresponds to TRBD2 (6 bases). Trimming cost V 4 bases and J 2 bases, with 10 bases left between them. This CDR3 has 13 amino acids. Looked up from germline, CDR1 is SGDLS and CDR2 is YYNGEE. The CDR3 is CASSPGGTYEQYF. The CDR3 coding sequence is TGTGCCAGCAGCCCCGGAGGGACCTACGAGCAGTACTTC.

CDR3 nucleotides: TGTGCCAGCTCACTCGCCGGTACCTCTGGAAACACCATATATTTT. Translating it yields CASSLAGTSGNTIYF. The chain combines TRBV18 with TRBJ1-3; D is undetermined. Germline CDR1 is KGHSH and CDR2 is LQKENI. V lost 4 bases to trimming and J lost 0 bases, with 10 bases between them. The CDR3 covers 15 residues.

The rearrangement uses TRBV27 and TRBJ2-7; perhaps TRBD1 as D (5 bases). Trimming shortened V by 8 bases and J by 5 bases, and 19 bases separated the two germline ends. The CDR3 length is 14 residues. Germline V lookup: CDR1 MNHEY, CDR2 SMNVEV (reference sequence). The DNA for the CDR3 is TGTGCCAGCTCCTCTAGGGTAGGGGCCAACGAGCAGTACTTC. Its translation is CASSSRVGANEQYF.

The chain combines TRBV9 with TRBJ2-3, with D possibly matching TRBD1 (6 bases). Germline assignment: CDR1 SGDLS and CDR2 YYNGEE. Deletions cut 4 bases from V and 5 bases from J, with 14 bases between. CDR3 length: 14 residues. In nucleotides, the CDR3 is TGTGCCAGCAGCTCCCGGACAGCTCTAGATACGCAGTATTTT. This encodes CASSSRTALDTQYF.

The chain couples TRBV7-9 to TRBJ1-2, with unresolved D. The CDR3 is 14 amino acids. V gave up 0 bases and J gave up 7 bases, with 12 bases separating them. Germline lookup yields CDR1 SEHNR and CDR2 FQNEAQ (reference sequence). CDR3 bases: TGTGCCAGCAGCTTAGCGGGTCGATGGGCTGGCTACACCTTC. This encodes CASSLAGRWAGYTF.

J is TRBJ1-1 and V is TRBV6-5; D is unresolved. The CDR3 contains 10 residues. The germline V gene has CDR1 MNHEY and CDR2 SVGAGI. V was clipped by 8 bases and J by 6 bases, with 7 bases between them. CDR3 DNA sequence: TGTGCCAGCTGTTTTCCTGAAGCTTTCTTT. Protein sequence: CASCFPEAFF.

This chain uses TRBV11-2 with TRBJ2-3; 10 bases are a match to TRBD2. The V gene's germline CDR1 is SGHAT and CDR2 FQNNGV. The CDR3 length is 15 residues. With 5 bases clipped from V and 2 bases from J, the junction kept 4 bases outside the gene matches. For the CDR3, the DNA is TGTGCCAGCAGCCTAGCGGGGGTGAACACAGATACGCAGTATTTT. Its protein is CASSLAGVNTDTQYF.

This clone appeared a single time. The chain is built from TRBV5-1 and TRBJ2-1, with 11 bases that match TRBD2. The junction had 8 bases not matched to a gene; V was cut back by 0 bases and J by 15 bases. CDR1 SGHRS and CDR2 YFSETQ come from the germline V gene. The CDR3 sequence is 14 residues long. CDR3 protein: CASSLEASGGTGFF. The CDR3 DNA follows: TGCGCCAGCAGCTTGGAAGCTAGCGGGGGGACGGGGTTCTTC.

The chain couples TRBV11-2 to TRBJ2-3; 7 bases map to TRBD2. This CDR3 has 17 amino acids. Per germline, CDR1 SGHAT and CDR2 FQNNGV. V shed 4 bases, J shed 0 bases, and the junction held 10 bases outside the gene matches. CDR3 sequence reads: CASSSSLAVTSTDTQYF. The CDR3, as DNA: TGTGCCAGCAGCTCCTCCCTAGCGGTGACTAGCACAGATACGCAGTATTTT.

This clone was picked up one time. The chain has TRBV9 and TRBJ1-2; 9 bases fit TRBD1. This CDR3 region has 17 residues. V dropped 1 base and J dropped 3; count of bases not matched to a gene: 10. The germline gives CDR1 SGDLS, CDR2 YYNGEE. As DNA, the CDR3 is TGTGCCAGCAGCGTACACATCCGGGACAGGGCGGACTATGGCTACACCTTC. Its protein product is CASSVHIRDRADYGYTF.

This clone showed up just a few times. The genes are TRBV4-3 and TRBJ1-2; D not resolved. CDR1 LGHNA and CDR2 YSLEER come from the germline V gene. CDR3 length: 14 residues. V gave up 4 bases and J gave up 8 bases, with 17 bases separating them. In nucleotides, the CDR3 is TGCGCCAGCAGCCCCCTCGGACTTACTAGGGGCTACACCTTC. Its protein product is CASSPLGLTRGYTF.

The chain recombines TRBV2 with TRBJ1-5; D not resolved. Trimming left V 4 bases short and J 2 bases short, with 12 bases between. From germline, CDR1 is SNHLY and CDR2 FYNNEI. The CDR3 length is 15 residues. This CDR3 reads CASSVREMGNQPQHF. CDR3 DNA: TGTGCCAGCAGTGTTCGGGAAATGGGCAATCAGCCCCAGCATTTT.

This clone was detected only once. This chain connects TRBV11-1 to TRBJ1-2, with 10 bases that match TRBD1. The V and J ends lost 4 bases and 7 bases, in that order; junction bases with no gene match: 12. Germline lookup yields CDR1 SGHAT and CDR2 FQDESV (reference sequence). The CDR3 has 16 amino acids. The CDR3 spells CASSSTGTGAYFGYTF. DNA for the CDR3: TGTGCCAGCAGCTCAACCGGGACAGGGGCCTATTTTGGCTACACCTTC.

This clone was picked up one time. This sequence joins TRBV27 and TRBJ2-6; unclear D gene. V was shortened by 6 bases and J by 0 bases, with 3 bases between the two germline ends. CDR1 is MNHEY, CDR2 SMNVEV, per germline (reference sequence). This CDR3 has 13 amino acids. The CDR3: CASRSSGANVLTF. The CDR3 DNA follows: TGTGCCAGCAGGAGCTCTGGGGCCAACGTCCTGACTTTC.

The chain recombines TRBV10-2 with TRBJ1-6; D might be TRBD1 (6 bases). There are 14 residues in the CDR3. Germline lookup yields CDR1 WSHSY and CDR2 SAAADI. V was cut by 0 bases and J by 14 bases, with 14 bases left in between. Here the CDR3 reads CASSESRDIQTLHF. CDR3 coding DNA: TGCGCCAGCAGTGAGTCGAGGGACATTCAAACCCTCCACTTT.

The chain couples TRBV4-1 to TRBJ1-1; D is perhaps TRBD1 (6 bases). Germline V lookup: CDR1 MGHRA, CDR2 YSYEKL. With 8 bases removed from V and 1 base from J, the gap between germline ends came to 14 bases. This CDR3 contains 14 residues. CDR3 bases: TGCGCCAGCTCCCATGCAGGGGAGAACACTGAAGCTTTCTTT. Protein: CASSHAGENTEAFF.

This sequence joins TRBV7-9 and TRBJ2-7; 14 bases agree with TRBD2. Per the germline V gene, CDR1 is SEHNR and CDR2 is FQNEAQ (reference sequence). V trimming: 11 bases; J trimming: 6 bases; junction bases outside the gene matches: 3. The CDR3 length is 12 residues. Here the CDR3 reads CASGLAGVEQYF. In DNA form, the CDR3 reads TGTGCCTCGGGACTAGCGGGAGTCGAGCAGTACTTC. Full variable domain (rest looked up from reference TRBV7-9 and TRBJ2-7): DTGVSQNPRHKITKRGQNVTFRCDPISEHNRLYWYRQTLGQGPEFLTYFQNEAQLEKSRLLSDRFSAERPKGSFSTLEIQRTEQGDSAMYLCASGLAGVEQYFGPGTRLTVT.

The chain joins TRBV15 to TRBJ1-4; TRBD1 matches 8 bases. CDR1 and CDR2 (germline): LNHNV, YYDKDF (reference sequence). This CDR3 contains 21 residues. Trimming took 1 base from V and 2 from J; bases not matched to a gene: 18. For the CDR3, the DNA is TGTGCCACCAGCAGAGCCCCTGGATACAGGGGGTCGGGGGCCACTAATGAAAAACTGTTTTTT. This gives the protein CATSRAPGYRGSGATNEKLFF.

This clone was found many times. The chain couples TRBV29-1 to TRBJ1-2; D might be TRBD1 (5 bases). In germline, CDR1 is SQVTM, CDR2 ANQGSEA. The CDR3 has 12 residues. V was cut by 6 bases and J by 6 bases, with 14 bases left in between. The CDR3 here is CSVGDGLHGYTF. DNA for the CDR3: TGCAGCGTGGGGGACGGCCTCCATGGCTACACCTTC.

CDR3 sequence (DNA): TGTGCCAGCAGCCAGGAGCAGGGGGCGGGAGAGAGGCCCCAGCATTTT. This gives the protein CASSQEQGAGERPQHF. The rearrangement links TRBV6-6 to TRBJ1-5; 8 positions agree with TRBD1. V trimming: 6 bases; J trimming: 9 bases; junction bases outside the gene matches: 16. Germline loops: CDR1 MNHNY, CDR2 SVGAGI (reference sequence). CDR3 length: 16 residues.

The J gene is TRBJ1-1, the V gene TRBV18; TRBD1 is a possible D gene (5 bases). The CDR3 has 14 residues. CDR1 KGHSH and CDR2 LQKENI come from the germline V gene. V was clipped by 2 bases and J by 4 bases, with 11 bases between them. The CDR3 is CASSPLGQLTEAFF. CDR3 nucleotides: TGTGCCAGCTCACCATTGGGGCAACTCACTGAAGCTTTCTTT.